The clone carrying this T cell receptor (beta chain) came up a few times. The antigen remains undetermined. The isolated RNA, all of it, was reverse transcribed, so expressed TCRB transcripts were what got sequenced. Assay: immunoSEQ multiplex PCR; the TCRdb copy retains only in-frame clones and omits some. The profile shows about 160,000 clones, 7% to 9.5% of them singletons. The CDR3 totals 13 residues. Trimming at V came to 7 bases and at J to 0 bases, leaving 3 bases not matched to a gene. The germline gives CDR1 SGDLS, CDR2 YYNGEE. A sort by CD45RO/CCR7/CD25/CD127/CD95/CD27 yielded CD4+ naive, central memory, regulatory and stem cell-like memory cells. These data belong to a study of beta chain features in type 1 diabetes. Study outcomes and limitations: Shorter TCRB CDR3s, moderately but significantly so, were found in Type 1 diabetes patients in all four CD4+ subsets. Sequencing used cDNA, and cells with high TCR expression could therefore be over-represented. Short templates might get an advantage during PCR, and this would be equal in patients and controls.

Sequenced input: central memory CD4+ T cells from blood. This chain connects TRBV9 to TRBJ1-1; 7 positions match TRBD1. The receptor was isolated from a woman in her 30s with type 1 diabetes. CDR3 amino acids: CASGGQMNTEAFF. The CDR3 coding sequence is TGTGCCAGCGGGGGACAGATGAACACTGAAGCTTTCTTT.